The 32 T cell receptor beta chains given below trace back to one sample, sequenced in a study of control samples from healthy donors and cancer patients. Clones were read by immunoSEQ multiplex PCR, and TCRdb kept only the in-frame ones, dropping some. This sample yields around 150,000 clones, of which 85% to 90% are seen a single time; about 11% belongs to the top ten. The specimen sequenced was blood. The origin of the receptors is a young man in good health.

The chain is built from TRBV7-8 and TRBJ2-7, with TRBD1 as a possible D gene (6 bases). Germline CDR1 reads SGHVS; CDR2 reads FQNEAQ. Trimming left V 6 bases short and J 2 bases short, with 17 bases between. The CDR3 totals 15 residues. The CDR3 nucleotides are TGTGCCAGCAGGATATCCGAGACAGGAGCCTACGAGCAGTACTTC. This sequence encodes CASRISETGAYEQYF. Full variable domain (missing parts from reference TRBV7-8 and TRBJ2-7): GAGVSQSPRYKVAKRGQDVALRCDPISGHVSLFWYQQALGQGPEFLTYFQNEAQLDKSGLPSDRFFAERPEGSVSTLKIQRTQQEDSAVYLCASRISETGAYEQYFGPGTRLTVT.

V is TRBV10-3 and J is TRBJ2-3; weak D call: TRBD1 (5 bases). Between the trimmed V and J ends, which lost 4 bases and 1 base, there was a span of 6 bases. This CDR3 is built from 13 residues. The germline gives CDR1 ENHRY, CDR2 SYGVKD. The CDR3 loop reads CAISVQGTDTQYF. CDR3 bases: TGTGCCATCAGTGTACAGGGCACAGATACGCAGTATTTT.

This clone has just one count. V and J are TRBV3-1 (or the pseudogene TRBV3-2) and TRBJ1-2; D is possibly TRBD1 (5 bases). This CDR3 has 13 residues. Germline V lookup: CDR1 LGHDT, CDR2 YNNKEL (reference sequence). Trimming removed 8 bases at V and 9 bases at J, with 19 bases between. In DNA form, the CDR3 reads TGTGCCAGCTCCGGAGCAGGGTGGGAGAGCTACACCTTC. It specifies CASSGAGWESYTF.

The chain carries TRBV19 and TRBJ1-1; D ambiguous. The CDR3 has 13 amino acids. Between the trimmed V and J ends, which lost 5 bases and 0 bases, there was a span of 7 bases. Germline lookup yields CDR1 LNHDA and CDR2 SQIVND (reference sequence). The CDR3 protein is CASSPGVNTEAFF. The CDR3 DNA follows: TGTGCCAGTAGTCCAGGTGTGAACACTGAAGCTTTCTTT.

V is TRBV3-1 (or the pseudogene TRBV3-2) and J is TRBJ2-1; 14 bases align to TRBD2. Per germline, CDR1 LGHDT and CDR2 YNNKEL (reference sequence). Germline trimming cut 0 bases from V and 4 bases from J; bases unmatched to any gene: 11. This CDR3 contains 20 residues. The CDR3 coding sequence is TGTGCCAGCAGCCAAGAAGCCGGGACTAGCGGGAGTGGGGGGTACAATGAGCAGTTCTTC. Amino acids: CASSQEAGTSGSGGYNEQFF.

The chain carries TRBV9 and TRBJ1-1, with D uncertain. The V gene lost 0 bases and the J gene lost 5 bases, with 8 bases spanning the gap. Germline assignment: CDR1 SGDLS and CDR2 YYNGEE. The CDR3 length is 13 residues. The CDR3 loop reads CASSVGRLTEAFF. The CDR3 coding sequence is TGTGCCAGCAGCGTAGGGCGGTTGACTGAAGCTTTCTTT.

The chain has TRBV2 and TRBJ1-3; D unresolved. This CDR3 region has 14 residues. V was pared by 3 bases and J by 1 base, with 7 bases between. Germline CDR1 SNHLY, CDR2 FYNNEI. This CDR3 is CASSEGSSGNTIYF. As DNA, the CDR3 is TGTGCCAGCAGTGAGGGTTCTTCTGGAAACACCATATATTTT.

V and J are TRBV29-1 and TRBJ1-1, with TRBD1 as a possible D gene (5 bases). The CDR3 extends over 10 amino acids. V lost 7 bases and J 8 bases, leaving 11 bases between the germline ends. Germline CDR1 is SQVTM and CDR2 is ANQGSEA. The CDR3 bases are TGCAGCGCCCAGGGCGGGGAAGCTTTCTTT. Protein sequence: CSAQGGEAFF.

The chain carries TRBV11-2 and TRBJ2-5, with TRBD2 identical over 10 bases. The CDR3 has 15 amino acids. CDR1 and CDR2 (germline): SGHAT, FQNNGV. The V gene end was trimmed by 5 bases and the J gene end by 2 bases; junction bases not matched to a gene: 5. CDR3 residues: CASSLGLAVQETQYF. The CDR3 bases are TGTGCCAGCAGCCTCGGACTAGCGGTACAAGAGACCCAGTACTTC. The full variable domain, rest sourced from reference TRBV11-2 and TRBJ2-5, is EAGVAQSPRYKIIEKRQSVAFWCNPISGHATLYWYQQILGQGPKLLIQFQNNGVVDDSQLPKDRFSAERLKGVDSTLKIQPAKLEDSAVYLCASSLGLAVQETQYFGPGTRLLVL.

The rearrangement joins TRBV3-1 (or the pseudogene TRBV3-2) to TRBJ1-5; no reliable D call. Trimming left V 4 bases short and J 4 bases short, with 14 bases between. From germline, CDR1 is LGHDT and CDR2 YNNKEL (reference sequence). This CDR3 contains 15 residues. This chain's CDR3 is CASSPSRFLNQPQHF. The CDR3 region has the DNA TGTGCCAGCAGCCCATCGAGGTTCCTGAATCAGCCCCAGCATTTT.

The chain recombines TRBV3-1 (or the pseudogene TRBV3-2) with TRBJ2-1; the D gene is possibly TRBD1 (6 bases). Germline values: CDR1 LGHDT, CDR2 YNNKEL (reference sequence). Trimming cost V 0 bases and J 2 bases, with 17 bases left between them. The CDR3 extends over 18 amino acids. In DNA, the CDR3 is TGTGCCAGCAGCCAAGATGGACCCAGGGGTCGGACCTACAATGAGCAGTTCTTC. This sequence encodes CASSQDGPRGRTYNEQFF.

J is TRBJ2-5 and V is TRBV12-3 or TRBV12-4; D is unresolved. The CDR3 has 12 amino acids. Trimming left V 7 bases short and J 4 bases short, with 10 bases between. The CDR3, as DNA: TGTGCCAGCACCACCCTGGGAGAGACCCAGTACTTC. It is translated as CASTTLGETQYF.

V gene TRBV6-5 combines with J gene TRBJ1-1, with D perhaps matching TRBD1 (5 bases). V was shortened by 10 bases and J by 4 bases, with 13 bases between the two germline ends. Germline lookup yields CDR1 MNHEY and CDR2 SVGAGI. The CDR3 is made up of 12 amino acids. Here the CDR3 reads CATFRGGTEAFF. Here the CDR3 DNA reads TGTGCCACATTCCGGGGGGGCACTGAAGCTTTCTTT.

Comments on this clone: An end of the junction differs from the germline gene, which may be a read error. CDR3 protein: CASSATDSLFEVFF. The CDR3 DNA reads TGTGCCAGCAGCGCTACTGACTCCCTTTTTGAAGTTTTCTTT. This chain uses TRBV28 with TRBJ1-1; no definite D call. The CDR3 runs to 14 residues. CDR1 is MDHEN, CDR2 SYDVKM, per germline.

The chain links TRBV25-1 to TRBJ2-2, with D unresolved. Trimming cost V 1 base and J 6 bases, with 15 bases left between them. Germline lookup yields CDR1 MGHDK and CDR2 SYGVNS. This CDR3 region has 16 residues. CDR3 nucleotides: TGTGCCAGCAGTGAATTCCGCCATTCCTCCCCCGGGGAGCTGTTTTTT. Translating it yields CASSEFRHSSPGELFF.

The chain couples TRBV28 to TRBJ1-1; 7 nucleotides agree with TRBD1. This CDR3 spans 14 amino acids. V lost 1 base to trimming and J lost 5 bases; unmatched junction nucleotides: 4. CDR1 MDHEN and CDR2 SYDVKM come from the germline V gene. CDR3 nucleotides: TGTGCCAGCAGTTTATTACTACAGGGGACTGAAGCTTTCTTT. This gives the protein CASSLLLQGTEAFF.

The chain recombines TRBV11-2 with TRBJ2-1, with a weak D call TRBD2 (5 bases). This CDR3 contains 13 residues. Germline CDR1 SGHAT, CDR2 FQNNGV. V was clipped by 0 bases and J by 10 bases, with 10 bases between them. The CDR3 nucleotides read TGTGCCAGCAGCTTAGAGCTAGCTTCCGAGCAGTTCTTC. The encoded protein is CASSLELASEQFF.

There are a few counts of this clone. The rearrangement joins TRBV15 to TRBJ2-7; 8 positions agree with TRBD2. J lost 2 bases, V lost 9 bases, and 9 bases had no gene match. This CDR3 has 14 amino acids. Germline V gene data show CDR1 as LNHNV and CDR2 as YYDKDF (reference sequence). CDR3 sequence (DNA): TGTGCCACTTCCCGGGGGGGAGTTACCTACGAGCAGTACTTC. Protein: CATSRGGVTYEQYF.

This clone was counted once. The chain joins TRBV5-4 to TRBJ2-2; 7 nucleotides align to TRBD2. Germline-derived CDR1 and CDR2 are SGHNT and YYREEE (reference sequence). With 1 base clipped from V and 5 bases from J, the junction kept 5 bases outside the gene matches. The length of the CDR3 is 15 residues. CDR3 DNA sequence: TGTGCCAGCAGCTTGCGACTAGCTGGGACCGGGGAGCTGTTTTTT. This sequence encodes CASSLRLAGTGELFF. The full variable domain, its missing parts supplied by reference TRBV5-4 and TRBJ2-2, is ETGVTQSPTHLIKTRGQQVTLRCSSQSGHNTVSWYQQALGQGPQFIFQYYREEENGRGNFPPRFSGLQFPNYSSELNVNALELDDSALYLCASSLRLAGTGELFFGEGSRLTVL.

This clone showed up just a few times. The chain recombines TRBV2 with TRBJ1-6, with a tentative D call TRBD1 (5 bases). Germline loops: CDR1 SNHLY, CDR2 FYNNEI. The CDR3 runs 13 residues. V lost 7 bases, J lost 8 bases, and 12 bases lay in between. The CDR3 DNA reads TGTGCCAGCACTCTCTTGGGGGATTCACCCCTCCACTTT. Its protein is CASTLLGDSPLHF.

The chain uses TRBV5-1 and TRBJ2-7; possible D gene TRBD1, 5 bases. Germline V gene lookup returns CDR1 SGHRS and CDR2 YFSETQ. This CDR3 region has 14 residues. Deletions cut 0 bases from V and 5 bases from J, with 12 bases between. DNA of the CDR3: TGCGCCAGCAGCTTGGGCGTCCAGGGAAACGAGCAGTACTTC. Translation: CASSLGVQGNEQYF.

This chain uses TRBV6-4 with TRBJ1-1, with 9 nucleotides matching TRBD1. The CDR3 has 14 residues. V lost 10 bases and J lost 5; bases outside the gene matches: 11. Germline values: CDR1 MRHNA, CDR2 SNTAGT. In DNA, the CDR3 is TGTGCCAACCATCCCGGACAGGGGAGAACTGAAGCTTTCTTT. Residues: CANHPGQGRTEAFF.

V usage is TRBV10-3 and J usage is TRBJ1-1, with D perhaps TRBD1 (6 bases). This CDR3 has 12 amino acids. Germline V lookup: CDR1 ENHRY, CDR2 SYGVKD. Trimming stripped 11 bases from V and 1 base from J, with 11 bases between. The chain's CDR3 is CASRGQNTEAFF. In nucleotides, the CDR3 is TGTGCCTCCAGGGGACAGAACACTGAAGCTTTCTTT.

This chain uses TRBV5-1 with TRBJ1-4; TRBD1 is a possible D gene (5 bases). The V end lost 1 base, the J end lost 3 bases, and 13 bases lay between the germline ends. The CDR3 runs 16 residues. Germline V gene lookup returns CDR1 SGHRS and CDR2 YFSETQ. This CDR3 is CASSLRGDAANEKLFF. The CDR3 nucleotides are TGCGCCAGCAGCTTGAGAGGGGACGCGGCTAATGAAAAACTGTTTTTT.

This clone was observed a single time. The chain links TRBV7-9 to TRBJ2-2, with 7 bases aligning to TRBD2. The V gene's germline CDR1 is SEHNR and CDR2 FQNEAQ (reference sequence). CDR3 length: 18 amino acids. With V trimmed by 5 bases and J by 2 bases, 14 bases remained unmatched. In nucleotides, the CDR3 is TGTGCCAGCAGCCCTAGCGCTGGCGGGAGTCGTAACACCGGGGAGCTGTTTTTT. The encoded protein is CASSPSAGGSRNTGELFF.

The chain recombines TRBV4-2 with TRBJ2-7, with 9 bases identical to TRBD1. Losses at the gene ends were 1 base for V and 2 bases for J; bases not matched to a gene: 9. The V gene's germline CDR1 is LGHNA and CDR2 YNFKEQ. This CDR3 has 17 amino acids. The CDR3 reads CASSQGQGVSDAYEQYF. Written as DNA, the CDR3 is TGTGCCAGCAGCCAAGGACAGGGGGTTTCCGACGCCTACGAGCAGTACTTC.

The chain carries TRBV6-2 or TRBV6-3 and TRBJ2-3; D perhaps matches TRBD1 (6 bases). V lost 5 bases and J 7 bases, leaving 10 bases between the germline ends. There are 12 residues in the CDR3. The germline V gene encodes CDR1 MNHEY and CDR2 SVGEGT. The CDR3 loop is CASSRTAYTQYF. The CDR3 nucleotides read TGTGCCAGCAGTCGGACAGCCTATACGCAGTATTTT.

The rearrangement joins TRBV5-8 to TRBJ2-1; either TRBD1 or TRBD2 may fit D (6 bases each). The CDR3 loop spans 15 amino acids. V dropped 0 bases and J dropped 4 bases, with 11 bases sitting between them. Germline CDR1 SGHTS, CDR2 YDEGEE. The CDR3 DNA is TGTGCCAGCAGCTTGGAGGGGGGTCGGTACAATGAGCAGTTCTTC. It encodes CASSLEGGRYNEQFF.

The chain uses TRBV13 and TRBJ1-2, with TRBD1 as a possible D gene (6 bases). This CDR3 has 15 residues. V dropped 5 bases and J dropped 8 bases, with 21 bases sitting between them. Germline CDR1 reads PRHDT; CDR2 reads FYEKMQ (reference sequence). CDR3 residues: CASSPGTRLPGGYTF. CDR3 bases: TGTGCCAGCAGCCCGGGGACAAGGCTTCCGGGGGGCTACACCTTC.

This chain uses TRBV4-3 with TRBJ2-3, with 14 bases lining up with TRBD2. Germline loops: CDR1 LGHNA, CDR2 YSLEER. The V gene end was trimmed by 4 bases and the J gene end by 3 bases; junction bases not matched to a gene: 9. This CDR3 spans 18 amino acids. The CDR3 DNA reads TGCGCCAGCAGCCTTGGACTAGCGGGAGGAGGGGGTACAGATACGCAGTATTTT. As protein: CASSLGLAGGGGTDTQYF.

This chain uses TRBV9 with TRBJ1-1; D remains ambiguous. V was shortened by 2 bases and J by 1 base, with 9 bases between the two germline ends. Germline V lookup: CDR1 SGDLS, CDR2 YYNGEE. The CDR3 spans 14 residues. The CDR3 region has the DNA TGTGCCAGCAGCGTGCTGTCGACGAACACTGAAGCTTTCTTT. Amino acids: CASSVLSTNTEAFF.

The V gene is TRBV5-1, the J gene TRBJ2-2; D may match TRBD1 or TRBD2 (5 bases each). The CDR3 consists of 16 residues. Germline V gene data show CDR1 as SGHRS and CDR2 as YFSETQ. V lost 0 bases to trimming and J lost 4 bases, with 13 bases between them. CDR3 region: CASSLAGDRGTGELFF. As DNA, the CDR3 is TGCGCCAGCAGCTTGGCTGGGGACCGCGGCACCGGGGAGCTGTTTTTT.